This T cell receptor (beta chain) came from a study of CD8 T cells in Susac syndrome. The study, taken as a whole, reports: The number of individuals included in the study's TCR sequencing and HLA analysis was acknowledged as relatively small.

RNA, at about 0.5 to 1 ug, was reverse transcribed with random hexamers. immunoSEQ multiplex PCR amplified TCR beta CDR3 across 54 Vbeta, 13 Jbeta. MiXCR, run by TCRdb on the immunoSEQ multiplex PCR reads, gives a single entry per CDR3 protein. Here the sample spans about 210,000 distinct CDR3 sequences, approximately 94% being singletons. The table lists this clonotype with a few counts. Its antigen is currently unknown. This CDR3 spans 13 amino acids. V lost 3 bases and J lost 0, with 8 bases in between. Germline assignment: CDR1 SQVTM and CDR2 ANQGSEA. The authors sequenced TCR beta from blood CD8+ and CD4+ T cells. The CD8+ and CD4+ T cells were isolated magnetically using a negative isolation approach, whereas the TEMRA cells were enriched by FACS.

What was sequenced was CD4+ T cells from PBMCs. The source is a human donor with Susac syndrome. The rearrangement joins TRBV29-1 to TRBJ1-1; no definite D call. CDR3 loop: CSVEQIMNTEAFF. In DNA, the CDR3 is TGCAGCGTTGAGCAAATCATGAACACTGAAGCTTTCTTT.